Each of the 16 T cell receptor beta chains below was sequenced from the same sample in a study of a mutant IDH1 vaccine in newly diagnosed glioma. The time point: week 5, during vaccination. Vaccine doses each comprised 300 ug of mutant IDH1 20-mer peptide, with topical imiquimod. Profiling relied on immunoSEQ multiplex PCR, and the TCRdb table lists in-frame clones only, not all of them. The sample lists about 60,000 clones, 80% to 90% occurring once. No antigen has been assigned to these receptors. The sample consisted of PBMCs, taken from a glioma patient whose treatment included an IDH1 peptide vaccine. Receptors originate from a woman in her fifties or sixties with glioma.

The table lists this clone with a count of one. The chain recombines TRBV29-1 with TRBJ1-5, with D uncertain. There are 14 residues in the CDR3. The germline CDR1 and CDR2 sequences are SQVTM and ANQGSEA. Trimming pared 4 bases from V and 2 bases from J, leaving 12 bases between. The CDR3 sequence: CSVVEDGRNQPQHF. CDR3 DNA: TGCAGCGTTGTTGAGGACGGACGCAATCAGCCCCAGCATTTT.

The chain joins TRBV2 to TRBJ2-2; D is unclear. This CDR3 spans 13 amino acids. Germline loops: CDR1 SNHLY, CDR2 FYNNEI. V gave up 4 bases and J gave up 5 bases, with 8 bases separating them. In DNA form, the CDR3 reads TGTGCCAGCAGTGTATCTGAGACCGGGGAGCTGTTTTTT. Protein: CASSVSETGELFF.

This clone appeared a few times. The chain couples TRBV11-2 to TRBJ2-7, with TRBD2 identical over 7 bases. Trimming took 6 bases from V and 12 from J; bases not matched to a gene: 8. Looked up from germline, CDR1 is SGHAT and CDR2 is FQNNGV. This CDR3 spans 11 amino acids. CDR3 bases: TGTGCCAGCAGTTTGGGGGGGTTTTCGTACTTC. Translating it yields CASSLGGFSYF.

The chain joins TRBV28 to TRBJ2-5; 8 nucleotides line up with TRBD1. This CDR3 spans 15 amino acids. V lost 4 bases to trimming and J lost 4 bases; unmatched junction nucleotides: 8. Germline CDR1 and CDR2: MDHEN and SYDVKM. This CDR3 is CASSSRDRRRETQYF. In nucleotides, the CDR3 is TGTGCCAGCAGTTCCCGGGACAGGCGGCGAGAGACCCAGTACTTC.

The gene calls are TRBV5-1 and TRBJ2-3; weak D call: TRBD2 (7 bases). The ends were cut back, 7 bases at V and 2 bases at J, with 14 bases in the middle. The CDR3 length is 14 residues. The germline V gene encodes CDR1 SGHRS and CDR2 YFSETQ. CDR3 residues: CASVRGGNTDTQYF. CDR3 coding DNA: TGCGCCAGCGTGAGGGGGGGGAACACAGATACGCAGTATTTT.

The chain is built from TRBV19 and TRBJ1-1; no clear D gene. Germline-derived CDR1 and CDR2 are LNHDA and SQIVND (reference sequence). The CDR3 spans 13 residues. V shed 5 bases and J shed 0 bases, with 7 bases lying between them. This CDR3 reads CASSYSLNTEAFF. The CDR3, as DNA: TGTGCCAGTAGTTACAGCTTGAACACTGAAGCTTTCTTT.

The rearrangement uses TRBV5-8 and TRBJ2-2; the D gene is possibly TRBD1 (7 bases). The CDR3 is 15 residues long. Germline V gene lookup returns CDR1 SGHTS and CDR2 YDEGEE. V was clipped by 4 bases and J by 0 bases, with 10 bases between them. This CDR3 is CASSAGQSNTGELFF. The DNA of the CDR3 is TGTGCCAGCAGCGCGGGACAGTCGAACACCGGGGAGCTGTTTTTT.

The table lists this clone with a count of one. The chain employs TRBV10-3 and TRBJ1-2; D remains unclear. Trimming stripped 3 bases from V and 0 bases from J, with 2 bases between. Germline V gene data show CDR1 as ENHRY and CDR2 as SYGVKD. The CDR3 sequence is 12 residues long. The CDR3 loop reads CAISDPNYGYTF. In nucleotides, the CDR3 is TGTGCCATCAGTGACCCTAACTATGGCTACACCTTC.

Only a few counts were recorded for this clone. This sample also contains other DNA sequences that code for the same CDR3. The rearrangement links TRBV6-1 to TRBJ2-3, with TRBD2 identical over 12 bases. Trimming cost V 3 bases and J 4 bases; bases outside gene matches: 2. The CDR3 extends over 15 amino acids. Germline-derived CDR1 and CDR2 are MNHNS and SASEGT. The CDR3: CASSETSGGPDTQYF. In DNA, the CDR3 is TGTGCCAGCAGTGAGACTAGCGGGGGCCCAGATACGCAGTATTTT.

This clone was observed a handful of times. The chain couples TRBV6-6 to TRBJ1-3; no reliable D call. CDR3 size: 14 residues. The V end lost 2 bases, the J end lost 5 bases, and 10 bases lay between the germline ends. Germline lookup yields CDR1 MNHNY and CDR2 SVGAGI (reference sequence). CDR3 in amino acids: CASSYTGSRNTIYF. DNA for the CDR3: TGTGCCAGCAGTTACACCGGAAGTAGAAACACCATATATTTT.

This clone is a singleton in its sample. V gene TRBV29-1 combines with J gene TRBJ2-7, with 8 nucleotides matching TRBD1. V shed 6 bases and J 4 bases; nucleotides not matched to a gene: 8. CDR1 is SQVTM and CDR2 is ANQGSEA in the germline V gene. This CDR3 has 13 amino acids. The CDR3 region is CSVSQGVRYEQYF. Here the CDR3 DNA reads TGCAGCGTGTCACAGGGGGTACGTTACGAGCAGTACTTC.

V usage is TRBV21-1 and J usage is TRBJ1-5; the table's D call, TRBD1, was not checked against the DNA. TRBV21-1 is termed a pseudogene. The CDR3 contains 16 residues. The CDR3: CASTNTKTGREQPQHF. The CDR3 DNA reads TGTGCCAGCACCAATACCAAGACAGGGCGTGAGCAGCCCCAGCATTTT.

This clone was seen a handful of times. The chain is built from TRBV5-1 and TRBJ1-3; TRBD1 aligns across 7 bases. Germline values: CDR1 SGHRS, CDR2 YFSETQ. This CDR3 is built from 14 residues. V was pared by 4 bases and J by 2 bases, with 3 bases of the junction left unmatched. The CDR3 spells CASSQGGAGNTIYF. As DNA, the CDR3 is TGCGCCAGCAGCCAGGGGGGGGCTGGAAACACCATATATTTT.

This clone was recorded once. The rearrangement links TRBV15 to TRBJ2-5; D gene ambiguous. Germline CDR1 LNHNV, CDR2 YYDKDF (reference sequence). V dropped 4 bases and J dropped 5 bases, with 8 bases sitting between them. The CDR3 covers 12 residues. The CDR3 DNA reads as TGTGCCACCAGCAAGGGCTCGGAGACCCAGTACTTC. Encoded protein: CATSKGSETQYF. The full variable domain, its missing parts supplied by reference TRBV15 and TRBJ2-5, is DAMVIQNPRYQVTQFGKPVTLSCSQTLNHNVMYWYQQKSSQAPKLLFHYYDKDFNNEADTPDNFQSRRPNTSFCFLDIRSPGLGDTAMYLCATSKGSETQYFGPGTRLLVL.

The chain joins TRBV5-1 to TRBJ2-2, with a possible D match to TRBD2 (7 bases). Germline assignment: CDR1 SGHRS and CDR2 YFSETQ. CDR3 size: 16 residues. Trimming took 2 bases from V and 1 from J, leaving 12 bases between them. CDR3 DNA sequence: TGCGCCAGCAGCTTAGGGGGGGGCCGGAACACCGGGGAGCTGTTTTTT. It is translated as CASSLGGGRNTGELFF.

This clone was counted between two and nine times. The V gene is TRBV7-8, the J gene TRBJ1-1; D remains ambiguous. There are 13 residues in the CDR3. The V end was cut by 1 base, the J end by 9 bases, with 12 bases between. Per the germline V gene, CDR1 is SGHVS and CDR2 is FQNEAQ. The CDR3: CASSLVSSGQAFF. CDR3 DNA: TGTGCCAGCAGCTTAGTATCTAGTGGGCAAGCTTTCTTT.